What follows are 11 T cell receptor beta chains derived from one specimen sequenced in a study of blood T cell repertoires in COVID-19. Clones were read by immunoSEQ multiplex PCR, and TCRdb kept only the in-frame ones, dropping some. This sample has 60,000 to 75,000 clones, with just over 85% found just once. The source material was peripheral blood. Source of these receptors: a man aged 25-40 years with acute or convalescent COVID-19.

The chain carries TRBV5-5 and TRBJ1-1; 9 bases agree with TRBD1. The CDR3 runs 17 residues. Germline V gene lookup returns CDR1 SGHKS and CDR2 YYEKEE (reference sequence). Germline trimming cut 6 bases from V and 4 bases from J; bases unmatched to any gene: 16. The CDR3 nucleotides read TGTGCCAGCATCGATCAGAAAAACAGGGGGCAAGGCACTGAAGCTTTCTTT. Its translation is CASIDQKNRGQGTEAFF.

This sequence joins TRBV4-3 and TRBJ2-3, with D maybe TRBD2 (7 bases). The CDR3 is made up of 17 amino acids. V lost 0 bases, J lost 2 bases, and 15 bases lay in between. Germline values: CDR1 LGHNA, CDR2 YSLEER. DNA of the CDR3: TGCGCCAGCAGCCAAGAAAGAGGGGGGGCCGCCACAGATACGCAGTATTTT. The encoded protein is CASSQERGGAATDTQYF.

This chain links TRBV5-1 with TRBJ2-1; 15 bases map to TRBD2. The V and J ends lost 2 bases and 1 base, in that order; junction bases with no gene match: 10. The CDR3 covers 20 residues. Germline V gene data show CDR1 as SGHRS and CDR2 as YFSETQ. In DNA, the CDR3 is TGCGCCAGCAGCTTTTCACCGGGACTAGCGGGAGGAGGGTCCTACAATGAGCAGTTCTTC. It yields the protein CASSFSPGLAGGGSYNEQFF.

V usage is TRBV11-3 and J usage is TRBJ2-5, with 9 bases lining up with TRBD1. CDR1 and CDR2 from the germline V gene are SGHNT and YENEEA. The CDR3 totals 14 residues. Trimming cost V 4 bases and J 5 bases; bases outside gene matches: 5. The CDR3 DNA reads TGTGCCAGCAGCTCGACAGGGGGTAGGGAGACCCAGTACTTC. Protein product: CASSSTGGRETQYF.

The CDR3 region is CASSIDRGVFTNTGELFF. As DNA, the CDR3 is TGTGCCAGTAGTATAGATCGGGGGGTCTTTACTAACACCGGGGAGCTGTTTTTT. V and J are TRBV19 and TRBJ2-2, with TRBD2 identical over 7 bases. The J segment lost 2 bases and the V segment lost 0 bases, leaving 9 bases of the junction unmatched. CDR1 and CDR2 from the germline V gene are LNHDA and SQIVND (reference sequence). The CDR3 runs 18 residues. Together with reference TRBV19 and TRBJ2-2, the CDR3 gives the full variable domain: DGGITQSPKYLFRKEGQNVTLSCEQNLNHDAMYWYRQDPGQGLRLIYYSQIVNDFQKGDIAEGYSVSREKKESFPLTVTSAQKNPTAFYLCASSIDRGVFTNTGELFFGEGSRLTVL.

The V call is TRBV7-9, the J call TRBJ1-2; TRBD1 aligns across 9 bases. The V gene's germline CDR1 is SEHNR and CDR2 FQNEAQ (reference sequence). With 4 bases clipped from V and 4 bases from J, the junction kept 4 bases outside the gene matches. This CDR3 is built from 14 residues. The CDR3 DNA follows: TGTGCCAGCAGCTCACAGGGGGCAGGCTATGGCTACACCTTC. Residues: CASSSQGAGYGYTF.

The chain employs TRBV6-5 and TRBJ1-1; no clear D gene. The germline CDR1 and CDR2 sequences are MNHEY and SVGAGI. The CDR3 runs to 13 residues. V shed 4 bases and J shed 3 bases, with 9 bases lying between them. The CDR3 bases are TGTGCCAGCAGTTCCCCCGGGGACACTGAAGCTTTCTTT. Amino acid sequence: CASSSPGDTEAFF.

V gene TRBV29-1 combines with J gene TRBJ1-4, with D perhaps TRBD1 (5 bases). Germline CDR1 reads SQVTM; CDR2 reads ANQGSEA. The CDR3 is 15 amino acids. V lost 4 bases to trimming and J lost 7 bases, with 19 bases between them. DNA of the CDR3: TGCAGCGTTGGGGGGGAAGGAGGGTTGTTTGAAAAACTGTTTTTT. Translation: CSVGGEGGLFEKLFF.

CDR3 sequence reads: CASSPSLTGEAFF. CDR3 DNA sequence: TGTGCCAGCTCACCATCCCTTACAGGGGAAGCTTTCTTT. The chain is built from TRBV18 and TRBJ1-1, with D possibly TRBD1 on 6 matching bases. The V and J ends lost 2 bases and 8 bases respectively, with 12 bases between them. Germline V CDR1 and CDR2: KGHSH, LQKENI. The CDR3 is 13 amino acids.

This sequence joins TRBV30 and TRBJ2-1, with 13 bases aligning to TRBD2. Germline values: CDR1 GTSNPN, CDR2 SVGIG (reference sequence). The CDR3 spans 16 residues. The J segment lost 7 bases and the V segment lost 2 bases, leaving 8 bases of the junction unmatched. CDR3 amino acids: CAWSPRTSGRGNEQFF. For the CDR3, the DNA is TGTGCCTGGAGTCCCCGGACTAGCGGGAGAGGTAATGAGCAGTTCTTC.

The genes are TRBV28 and TRBJ1-2, with a weak D call TRBD1 (5 bases). Germline CDR1 reads MDHEN; CDR2 reads SYDVKM. The length of the CDR3 is 14 residues. V lost 3 bases to trimming and J lost 1 base, with 9 bases between them. Here the CDR3 DNA reads TGTGCCAGCAGTTTTGGCCAGGGTAACTATGGCTACACCTTC. Translating gives CASSFGQGNYGYTF.